This TCR beta chain was sequenced in a study of blood T cell repertoires in COVID-19. Study-level background: From T cells, B-cell-depleted T cells, or PBMCs came the material, which was cDNA or gDNA.

The repertoire was sequenced with immunoSEQ multiplex PCR; TCRdb's copy has only in-frame clones and lacks some. Among 150,000 or so clones listed, about four fifths were seen once. CDR1 and CDR2 (germline): MNHNY, SVGAGI (reference sequence). CDR3 length equals 16 residues. V was cut by 0 bases and J by 5 bases, with 16 bases left in between. The chain couples TRBV6-6 to TRBJ1-1, with a tentative D call TRBD1 (6 bases). The clonotype comes from a woman aged 70-85 years with COVID-19, enrolled during active disease. The sample consisted of peripheral blood. Here the CDR3 reads CASSYSGDTRTTEAFF. The CDR3 DNA is TGTGCCAGCAGTTACTCCGGGGACACTCGAACGACTGAAGCTTTCTTT.